Presented here are 21 T cell receptor beta chains from one specimen sequenced in a study of blood T cell repertoires in COVID-19. Sequenced by immunoSEQ multiplex PCR; TCRdb stores in-frame clones only, minus some. Here the sample spans about 310,000 clones, around 90% being singletons. The sample was peripheral blood. The receptors were sampled from a man in his fifties with active or convalescent COVID-19.

The chain combines TRBV4-1 with TRBJ2-7; 7 bases match TRBD2. Germline lookup yields CDR1 MGHRA and CDR2 YSYEKL. CDR3 length: 16 amino acids. V lost 0 bases, J lost 0 bases, and 5 bases stayed unmatched. The DNA for the CDR3 is TGCGCCAGCAGCCAAGATTGGGGGAGGGCCTCCTACGAGCAGTACTTC. Amino acids: CASSQDWGRASYEQYF.

This clone is a singleton in its sample. The CDR3: CASRPGTANTGELFF. The CDR3, as DNA: TGTGCCAGCAGACCTGGGACAGCGAACACCGGGGAGCTGTTTTTT. This chain links TRBV6-5 with TRBJ2-2, with 7 bases that match TRBD1. Germline V gene lookup returns CDR1 MNHEY and CDR2 SVGAGI. V dropped 6 bases and J dropped 0; count of bases not matched to a gene: 4. The CDR3 spans 15 residues.

The chain joins TRBV6-6 to TRBJ1-5; 8 bases line up with TRBD1. CDR1 and CDR2 from the germline V gene are MNHNY and SVGAGI (reference sequence). V shed 6 bases, J shed 2 bases, and the junction held 6 bases outside the gene matches. CDR3 size: 15 residues. The CDR3 region is CASSRQGIGNQPQHF. The CDR3 DNA sequence: TGTGCCAGCAGCCGACAGGGGATTGGCAATCAGCCCCAGCATTTT.

With regard to this clone: A clone one base away is much larger, so this may be a read error. Other DNA sequences of this sample code for an identical CDR3. V usage is TRBV28 and J usage is TRBJ1-2; 9 nucleotides line up with TRBD1. After removal of 2 bases from V and 2 bases from J, the junction contained 0 bases not matched to a gene. This CDR3 region has 14 residues. Germline V gives CDR1 MDHEN, CDR2 SYDVKM. CDR3 in DNA: TGTGCCAGCAGTTTAGGGACAGGGAACTATGGCTACACCTTC. It yields the protein CASSLGTGNYGYTF.

This clone has a single count. An end of the junction differs from the germline gene, which may be a read error. V is TRBV2 and J is TRBJ1-2; D unclear. This CDR3 region has 10 residues. Germline V gene sequence: CDR1 SNHLY, CDR2 FYNNEI. The CDR3 sequence is CASSELAGSF. The CDR3 nucleotides read TGTGCCAGCAGTGAACTGGCGGGTAGCTTC.

This chain uses TRBV6-1 with TRBJ2-1; 8 bases agree with TRBD1. CDR1 and CDR2 from the germline V gene are MNHNS and SASEGT. Losses at the gene ends were 3 bases for V and 15 bases for J; bases not matched to a gene: 10. The length of the CDR3 is 13 residues. The DNA for the CDR3 is TGTGCCAGCAGTGAGGACAGGGAGGTTGGTAGGTTCTTC. Amino acid sequence: CASSEDREVGRFF.

This clone was counted once. The genes are TRBV7-2 and TRBJ2-2; possibly TRBD2 for D (7 bases). This CDR3 contains 15 residues. The ends were cut back, 3 bases at V and 0 bases at J, with 8 bases in the middle. CDR1 and CDR2 (germline): SGHTA, FQGNSA. CDR3 sequence (DNA): TGTGCCAGCAGCTTGGGGGGGCCGAACACCGGGGAGCTGTTTTTT. Its protein is CASSLGGPNTGELFF.

The V and J genes are TRBV5-4 and TRBJ1-2, with unresolved D. The CDR3 loop spans 14 amino acids. The ends were cut back, 0 bases at V and 5 bases at J, with 11 bases in the middle. Germline CDR1 and CDR2: SGHNT and YYREEE (reference sequence). CDR3 region: CASSLAGKGYGYTF. DNA for the CDR3: TGTGCCAGCAGCTTGGCCGGGAAGGGATATGGCTACACCTTC.

This chain links TRBV4-2 with TRBJ2-7; D gene ambiguous. The CDR3 extends over 15 amino acids. The ends were cut back, 0 bases at V and 1 base at J, with 10 bases in the middle. Germline V gene sequence: CDR1 LGHNA, CDR2 YNFKEQ. CDR3 sequence reads: CASSQEALASYEQYF. In DNA form, the CDR3 reads TGTGCCAGCAGCCAAGAGGCCCTTGCTTCCTACGAGCAGTACTTC.

The chain couples TRBV7-2 to TRBJ2-3, with a possible D match to TRBD1 (6 bases). The CDR3 length is 16 residues. Trimming left V 0 bases short and J 1 base short, with 11 bases between. Germline V gene lookup returns CDR1 SGHTA and CDR2 FQGNSA. CDR3 sequence (DNA): TGTGCCAGCAGCTTAGCGTGGGGGCGGGGCACAGATACGCAGTATTTT. Encoded protein: CASSLAWGRGTDTQYF. Drawing the rest from reference TRBV7-2 and TRBJ2-3, the complete variable domain is GAGVSQSPSNKVTEKGKDVELRCDPISGHTALYWYRQSLGQGLEFLIYFQGNSAPDKSGLPSDRFSAERTGGSVSTLTIQRTQQEDSAVYLCASSLAWGRGTDTQYFGPGTRLTVL.

The chain joins TRBV2 to TRBJ2-3, with 8 bases fitting TRBD2. Losses at the gene ends were 8 bases for V and 6 bases for J; bases not matched to a gene: 1. Germline assignment: CDR1 SNHLY and CDR2 FYNNEI. CDR3 size: 11 residues. The DNA of the CDR3 is TGTGCCAGCCGGGGGGGGGATACGCAGTATTTT. It is translated as CASRGGDTQYF.

The rearrangement links TRBV24-1 to TRBJ2-1, with D possibly being TRBD1 (6 bases). Trimming removed 7 bases from V and 7 bases from J, with 7 bases in between. The CDR3 sequence is 11 residues long. Germline values: CDR1 KGHDR, CDR2 SFDVKD. CDR3 in amino acids: CATRGTNEQFF. As DNA, the CDR3 is TGTGCCACCAGGGGGACAAATGAGCAGTTCTTC.

V is TRBV20-1 and J is TRBJ2-7; no clear D gene. Germline-derived CDR1 and CDR2 are DFQATT and SNEGSKA (reference sequence). V lost 3 bases to trimming and J lost 4 bases, with 4 bases between them. The CDR3 is made up of 10 amino acids. The CDR3 here is CSASLYEQYF. CDR3 nucleotides: TGCAGTGCTAGCTTATACGAGCAGTACTTC.

The chain links TRBV5-1 to TRBJ1-4; D not certain. The CDR3 length is 17 residues. Germline loops: CDR1 SGHRS, CDR2 YFSETQ. V lost 2 bases and J lost 0, with 14 bases in between. The CDR3 DNA follows: TGCGCCAGCAGCTTCGGTCCAACGGGTGCAACTAATGAAAAACTGTTTTTT. Its protein is CASSFGPTGATNEKLFF. The entire variable domain, with the rest obtained from reference TRBV5-1 and TRBJ1-4, is as follows: KAGVTQTPRYLIKTRGQQVTLSCSPISGHRSVSWYQQTPGQGLQFLFEYFSETQRNKGNFPGRFSGRQFSNSRSEMNVSTLELGDSALYLCASSFGPTGATNEKLFFGSGTQLSVL.

This rearrangement joins TRBV18 to TRBJ1-1, with D possibly matching TRBD1 (5 bases). V shed 2 bases and J shed 2 bases, with 15 bases lying between them. Germline V gene sequence: CDR1 KGHSH, CDR2 LQKENI. The CDR3 runs 16 residues. CDR3 region: CASSPTEGSHNTEAFF. CDR3 coding DNA: TGTGCCAGCTCACCAACGGAGGGGTCACACAACACTGAAGCTTTCTTT.

The V gene is TRBV6-5, the J gene TRBJ1-4; 8 bases agree with TRBD1. Germline V gene lookup returns CDR1 MNHEY and CDR2 SVGAGI. J was trimmed by 4 bases and V by 8 bases; bases with no gene match: 9. The CDR3 contains 15 residues. The CDR3 is CASFHGQGINEKLFF. As DNA, the CDR3 is TGTGCCAGCTTTCACGGACAGGGCATTAATGAAAAACTGTTTTTT.

In its sample, this clone was seen a few times. The J gene is TRBJ1-2, the V gene TRBV18, with 9 bases that match TRBD1. J gave up 4 bases and V 4 bases, and 4 bases lay outside the gene matches. The CDR3 is 14 amino acids. Germline V gene lookup returns CDR1 KGHSH and CDR2 LQKENI. The CDR3 coding sequence is TGTGCCAGCTCACTCAGACAGGGGGGCTATGGCTACACCTTC. Translating it yields CASSLRQGGYGYTF.

V and J are TRBV28 and TRBJ1-5, with D maybe TRBD1 (6 bases). CDR1 is MDHEN, CDR2 SYDVKM, per germline. V lost 4 bases, J lost 2 bases, and 12 bases lay in between. The CDR3 covers 15 residues. The CDR3: CASSSGAGGNQPQHF. CDR3 sequence (DNA): TGTGCCAGCAGTTCAGGGGCTGGTGGCAATCAGCCCCAGCATTTT.

V is TRBV30 and J is TRBJ1-3; D not certain. From germline, CDR1 is GTSNPN and CDR2 SVGIG (reference sequence). The CDR3 runs 14 residues. V dropped 0 bases and J dropped 4 bases, with 10 bases sitting between them. The CDR3 is CAWSVPTPGNTIYF. CDR3 nucleotides: TGTGCCTGGAGTGTACCGACACCAGGAAACACCATATATTTT.

The chain carries TRBV19 and TRBJ2-6; unclear D gene. Germline CDR1 and CDR2: LNHDA and SQIVND (reference sequence). The CDR3 loop spans 15 amino acids. V lost 7 bases to trimming and J lost 8 bases, with 18 bases between them. The CDR3 here is CASTPLRVETNVLTF. In DNA, the CDR3 is TGTGCCAGTACCCCACTTCGGGTGGAGACCAACGTCCTGACTTTC. Using reference TRBV19 and TRBJ2-6 for the parts outside the CDR3, the full variable domain is DGGITQSPKYLFRKEGQNVTLSCEQNLNHDAMYWYRQDPGQGLRLIYYSQIVNDFQKGDIAEGYSVSREKKESFPLTVTSAQKNPTAFYLCASTPLRVETNVLTFGAGSRLTVL.

In regard to this clone: The sample contains more than one DNA sequence encoding this CDR3. The V and J genes are TRBV30 and TRBJ1-2; D may be TRBD1 (5 bases). V lost 3 bases and J lost 3, with 8 bases in between. CDR3 length: 12 amino acids. CDR1 GTSNPN and CDR2 SVGIG come from the germline V gene (reference sequence). The CDR3 spells CAWSGGDYGYTF. Here the CDR3 DNA reads TGTGCCTGGAGCGGGGGGGACTATGGCTACACCTTC. Filled out from reference TRBV30 and TRBJ1-2, the complete variable domain reads SQTIHQWPATLVQPVGSPLSLECTVEGTSNPNLYWYRQAAGRGLQLLFYSVGIGQISSEVPQNLSASRPQDRQFILSSKKLLLSDSGFYLCAWSGGDYGYTFGSGTRLTVV.